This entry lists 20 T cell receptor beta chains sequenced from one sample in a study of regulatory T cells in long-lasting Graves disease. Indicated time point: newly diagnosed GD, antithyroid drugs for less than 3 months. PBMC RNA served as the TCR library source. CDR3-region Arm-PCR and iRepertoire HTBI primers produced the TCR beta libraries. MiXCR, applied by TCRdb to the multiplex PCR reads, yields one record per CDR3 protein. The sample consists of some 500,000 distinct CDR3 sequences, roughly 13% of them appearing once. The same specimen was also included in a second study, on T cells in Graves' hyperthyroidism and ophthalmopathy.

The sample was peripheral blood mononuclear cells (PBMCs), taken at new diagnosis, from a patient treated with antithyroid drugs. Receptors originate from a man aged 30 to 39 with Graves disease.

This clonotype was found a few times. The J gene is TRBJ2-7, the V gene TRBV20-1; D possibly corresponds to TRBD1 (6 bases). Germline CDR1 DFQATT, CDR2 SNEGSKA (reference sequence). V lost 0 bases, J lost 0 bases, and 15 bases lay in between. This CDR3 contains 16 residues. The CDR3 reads CSARDTGSAFSYEQYF. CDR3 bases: TGCAGTGCTAGAGATACAGGGAGCGCCTTCTCCTACGAGCAGTACTTC.

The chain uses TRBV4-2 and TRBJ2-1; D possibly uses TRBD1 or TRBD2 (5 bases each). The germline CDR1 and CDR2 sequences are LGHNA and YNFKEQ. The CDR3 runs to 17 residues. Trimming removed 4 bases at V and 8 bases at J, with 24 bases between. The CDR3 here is CASSPRGSGPNPDEQFF. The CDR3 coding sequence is TGTGCCAGCAGCCCCCGGGGCTCGGGACCAAACCCCGATGAGCAGTTCTTC.

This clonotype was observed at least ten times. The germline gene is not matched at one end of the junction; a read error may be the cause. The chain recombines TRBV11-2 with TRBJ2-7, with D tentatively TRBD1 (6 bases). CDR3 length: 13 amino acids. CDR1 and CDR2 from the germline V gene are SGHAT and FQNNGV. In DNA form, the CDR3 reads TGCGCCAGCAGCTTGGGGACATACTACGAGCAGTACTTC. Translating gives CASSLGTYYEQYF.

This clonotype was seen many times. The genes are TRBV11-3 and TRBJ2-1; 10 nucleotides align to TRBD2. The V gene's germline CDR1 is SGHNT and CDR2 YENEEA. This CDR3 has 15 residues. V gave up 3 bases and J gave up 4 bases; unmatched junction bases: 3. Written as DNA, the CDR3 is TGTGCCAGCAGCTTCGTAGCGGGGGGATACAATGAGCAGTTCTTC. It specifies CASSFVAGGYNEQFF.

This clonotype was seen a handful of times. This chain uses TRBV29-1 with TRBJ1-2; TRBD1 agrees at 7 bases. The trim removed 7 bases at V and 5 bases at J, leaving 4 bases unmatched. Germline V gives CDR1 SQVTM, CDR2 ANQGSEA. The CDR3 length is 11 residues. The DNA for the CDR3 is TGCAGCGACCTGACAGGGTATGGCTACACCTTC. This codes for CSDLTGYGYTF.

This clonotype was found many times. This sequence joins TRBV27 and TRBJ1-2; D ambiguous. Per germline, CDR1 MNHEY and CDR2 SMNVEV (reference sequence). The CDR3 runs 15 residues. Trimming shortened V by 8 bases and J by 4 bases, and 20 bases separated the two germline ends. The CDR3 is CASASVRVSSYGYTF. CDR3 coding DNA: TGTGCCAGCGCTTCGGTCCGGGTATCGTCCTATGGCTACACCTTC.

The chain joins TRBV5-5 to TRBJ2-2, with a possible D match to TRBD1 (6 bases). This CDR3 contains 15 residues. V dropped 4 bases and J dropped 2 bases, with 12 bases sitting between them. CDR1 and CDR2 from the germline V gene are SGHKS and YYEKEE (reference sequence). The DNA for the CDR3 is TGTGCCAGCAGCATTACACAGGGAAACACCGGGGAGCTGTTTTTT. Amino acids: CASSITQGNTGELFF.

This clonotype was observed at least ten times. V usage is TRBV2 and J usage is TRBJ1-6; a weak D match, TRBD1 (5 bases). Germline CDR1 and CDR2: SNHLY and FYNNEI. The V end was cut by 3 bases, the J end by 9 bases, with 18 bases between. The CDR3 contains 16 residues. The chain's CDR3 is CASSEESGNAGSPLHF. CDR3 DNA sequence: TGTGCCAGCAGTGAGGAATCAGGGAATGCTGGTTCACCCCTCCACTTT.

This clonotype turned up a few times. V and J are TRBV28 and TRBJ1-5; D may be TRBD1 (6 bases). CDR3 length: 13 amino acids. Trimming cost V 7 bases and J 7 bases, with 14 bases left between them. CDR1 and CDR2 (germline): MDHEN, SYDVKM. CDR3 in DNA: TGTGCCAGCATTACAGGGACGGGGCAGCCCCAGCATTTT. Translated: CASITGTGQPQHF.

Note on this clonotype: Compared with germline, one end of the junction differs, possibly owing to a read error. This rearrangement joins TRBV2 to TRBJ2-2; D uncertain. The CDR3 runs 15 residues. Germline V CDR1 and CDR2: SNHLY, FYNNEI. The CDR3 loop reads CASSDGGANAGELFF. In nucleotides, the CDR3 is TGTGCCAGCAGTGACGGCGGAGCGAACGCCGGGGAGCTGTTTTTT.

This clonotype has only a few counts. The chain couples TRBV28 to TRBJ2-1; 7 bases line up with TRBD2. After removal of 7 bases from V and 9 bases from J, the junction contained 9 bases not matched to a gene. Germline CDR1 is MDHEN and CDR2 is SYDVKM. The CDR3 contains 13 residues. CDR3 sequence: CASTGERDFEQFF. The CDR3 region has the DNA TGTGCCAGCACCGGGGAGCGGGATTTTGAGCAGTTCTTC. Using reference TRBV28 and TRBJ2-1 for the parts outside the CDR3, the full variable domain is DVKVTQSSRYLVKRTGEKVFLECVQDMDHENMFWYRQDPGLGLRLIYFSYDVKMKEKGDIPEGYSVSREKKERFSLILESASTNQTSMYLCASTGERDFEQFFGPGTRLTVL.

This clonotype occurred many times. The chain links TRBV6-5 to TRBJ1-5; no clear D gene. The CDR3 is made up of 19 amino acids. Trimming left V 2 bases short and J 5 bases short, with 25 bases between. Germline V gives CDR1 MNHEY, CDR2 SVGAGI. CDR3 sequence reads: CASSYPSGVKLAYYQPQHF. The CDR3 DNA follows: TGTGCCAGCAGTTACCCCTCTGGTGTTAAGTTGGCTTACTATCAGCCCCAGCATTTT.

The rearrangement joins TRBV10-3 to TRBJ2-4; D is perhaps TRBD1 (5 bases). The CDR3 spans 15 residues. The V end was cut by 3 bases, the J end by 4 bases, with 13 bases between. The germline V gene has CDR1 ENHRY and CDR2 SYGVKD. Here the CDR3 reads CAISEKGPEKNIQYF. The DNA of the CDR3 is TGTGCCATCAGTGAAAAGGGGCCCGAAAAAAACATTCAGTACTTC.

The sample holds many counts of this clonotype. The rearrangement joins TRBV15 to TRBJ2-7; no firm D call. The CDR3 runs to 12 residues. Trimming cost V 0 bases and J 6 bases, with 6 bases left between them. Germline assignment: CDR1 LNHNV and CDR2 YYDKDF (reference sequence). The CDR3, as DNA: TGTGCCACCAGCAGAGATCCTCCCGAGCAGTACTTC. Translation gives CATSRDPPEQYF.

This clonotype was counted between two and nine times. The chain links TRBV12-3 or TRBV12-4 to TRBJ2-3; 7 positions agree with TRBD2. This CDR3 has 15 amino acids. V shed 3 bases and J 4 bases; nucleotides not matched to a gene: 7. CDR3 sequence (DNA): TGTGCCAGCAGTTTCGCGGGAGTAAATCCAGATACGCAGTATTTT. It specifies CASSFAGVNPDTQYF.

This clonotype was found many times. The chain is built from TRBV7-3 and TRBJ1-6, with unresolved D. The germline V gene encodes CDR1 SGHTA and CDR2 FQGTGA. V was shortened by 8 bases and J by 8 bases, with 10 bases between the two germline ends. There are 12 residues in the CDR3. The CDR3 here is CASGFQDSPLHF. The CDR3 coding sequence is TGTGCCAGCGGATTTCAGGATTCACCCCTCCACTTT.

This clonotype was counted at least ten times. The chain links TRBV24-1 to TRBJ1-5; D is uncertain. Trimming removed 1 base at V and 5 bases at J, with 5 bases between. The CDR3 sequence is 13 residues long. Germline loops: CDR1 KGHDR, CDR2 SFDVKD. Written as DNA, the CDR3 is TGTGCCACCAGTGATTTAACAGATCAGCCCCAGCATTTT. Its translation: CATSDLTDQPQHF.

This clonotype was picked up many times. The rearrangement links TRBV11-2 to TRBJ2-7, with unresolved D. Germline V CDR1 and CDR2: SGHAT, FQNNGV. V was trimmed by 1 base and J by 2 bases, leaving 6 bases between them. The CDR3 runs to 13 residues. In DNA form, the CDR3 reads TGTGCCAGCAGCTTAGGGGCAGCCTACGAGCAGTACTTC. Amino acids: CASSLGAAYEQYF.

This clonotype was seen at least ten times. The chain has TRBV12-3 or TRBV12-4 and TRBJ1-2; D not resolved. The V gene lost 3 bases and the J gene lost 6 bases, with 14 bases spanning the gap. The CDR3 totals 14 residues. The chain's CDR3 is CASSFLGRSDGYTF. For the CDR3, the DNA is TGTGCCAGCAGTTTTTTGGGGAGATCCGATGGCTACACCTTC.

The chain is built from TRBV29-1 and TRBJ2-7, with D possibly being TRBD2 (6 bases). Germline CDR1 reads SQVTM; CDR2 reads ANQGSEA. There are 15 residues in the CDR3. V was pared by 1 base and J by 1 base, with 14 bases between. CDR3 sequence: CSVEAAGSPSYEQYF. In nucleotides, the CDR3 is TGCAGCGTTGAAGCCGCGGGGAGCCCATCCTACGAGCAGTACTTC.